This section outlines one TCR beta chain sequence together with its context. What antigen it recognizes has not been identified. Base qualities are not at hand, and no much larger clone is one base apart. This record comes from a study of cytomegalovirus exposure and HLA in healthy donors (dated 2017 in TCRdb). For the wider study: According to an earlier analysis of 587 of the donors, about 190 million T cells yielded 90 million to 130 million unique TCR beta sequences and about 300 Gb of sequence data. An early release covering roughly 600 HLA-typed donors comprised about 300 gigabases of sequencing data and tens of millions of unique TCR sequences. Of the 398 genotyped donors, approximately 81% were placed in the genetic ancestry cluster associated with self-reported Caucasian donors. The aim of the study was to test whether cataloging public T cell receptors could identify signatures of past pathogen exposure. The T cell repertoires of around 730 subjects were profiled by immunosequencing and related to cytomegalovirus serostatus. In addition to the first cohort of approximately 670 subjects, a separate validation cohort of 130 or so different subjects was used. The study combined high-throughput TCR immunosequencing, statistical association of individual TCRs with disease status, and machine learning to predict cytomegalovirus infection status. To study patterns of TCR occurrence, a later analysis re-analyzed previously published TCR beta repertoires from 700 or so donors and added high-resolution HLA genotyping. Rather than drawing on any new phenotypic data, the later analysis identified candidate immune exposures from TCR beta sequences and the way those sequences occurred across donors. To decide whether each TCR beta V gene segment behaved as functional or pseudogenic, an earlier analysis of some 580 of the donors relied on high-throughput TCR beta sequencing. Alongside the repertoire data, information on donor age, sex, ethnicity and CMV serostatus was compiled. Genome-wide SNP genotypes for about 65% of the 666 donors were used in a later genetic analysis, which treated that subset as a discovery cohort. Every repertoire in the discovery cohort had been generated on one and the same sequencing platform. HLA typing covered class I and class II loci at four-digit resolution. The number of donors typed differed by locus, with about 629-630 for A, B, C, DRB1 and DQB1, around 560 for DQA1, over 600 for DPA1, and around 460 for DPB1. Five DR-DQ haplotypes were handled as single units for association and clustering because linkage in the cohort was strong. Among approximately 370 genotyped donors of the cohort, an average of roughly 230,000 unique TCR beta nucleotide sequences was sequenced per donor, of which roughly 18% were non-productive.

V lost 7 bases and J lost 4 bases; the stretch between them is 16 bases long. Per the germline V gene (reference sequence), GTSNPN is the CDR1 and SVGIG is the CDR2. The CDR3 starts with the cysteine, ends with the phenylalanine, and has 13 residues. Only the CDR3 portion is preserved as DNA: 39 bases, with reading frame beginning at the first base. Beyond this particular receptor, the publication reports: A later genetic analysis reported fewer N-insertions in productive TCRs among donors in an Asian-associated ancestry cluster than the roughly 700-donor mean. A later analysis found that HLA-associated TCR beta chains were more clonally expanded and had lower generation probabilities than equally common non-associated chains. The authors suggested that the approach could potentially be generalized to other disease states and immunological phenotypes. Because some donors lacked HLA typing at each locus, the association tests relied only on the typed subset. A later analysis associated about 17,000 TCR beta sequences with specific HLA alleles at a false discovery rate of 0.05. Assigning TCR associations to individual alleles was difficult when HLA alleles, especially DR and DQ, strongly co-occurred. In a later analysis, the rate of TCR association differed among HLA loci, with DRB1 alleles having the most associated TCRs and HLA-C alleles having the fewest. Broadly in line with IMGT annotations, most TCR beta V segments showed up in productive rearrangements about 87% or about 30% of the time in an earlier analysis of 587 of the donors. A few of the identified cytomegalovirus-associated TCR beta chains were confirmed in vitro to be specific for cytomegalovirus antigens. Several of the top co-occurrence clusters appeared to be linked to parvovirus B19, influenza, CMV and Epstein-Barr virus, according to a later analysis. Immune exposure information for the cohort was limited to CMV serostatus. The classifier was reported to diagnose cytomegalovirus status with high specificity and sensitivity in both the original and validation cohorts. The presence/absence analyses assumed that sequencing depth was roughly uniform across donors, and that assumption may not be true. A further reported finding was that TCR beta sequences accurately predicted the HLA-A and HLA-B alleles for most subjects in the first cohort. Linkage disequilibrium might explain the correlated functional status among segregating V segments, but an unknown experimental factor could not be ruled out. A later analysis found that most CMV-associated TCR beta chains appeared HLA-restricted, with HLA associations seemingly driven largely by CMV exposure. In the study, some 160 TCR beta chains were listed as associated with cytomegalovirus. Because the 87-base-pair reads could not distinguish some IMGT-functional V segments, including TRBV6-2 and TRBV6-3, those segments were excluded. A group of highly shared sequence variants was considered likely to be a technical artifact of the sequencing pipeline. Some 15 rarely observed V segments, including chromosome 9 orphons, were excluded from the earlier analysis of several hundred of the donors because counts were too low. Most TCR sequences were seen in very few donors, while some public TCRs were found in many individuals. This cohort had only TCR beta chains sequenced, and the lack of alpha or paired-chain data limited which features could be detected. An association between a missense DCLRE1C variant and V-gene and J-gene trimming of TCR beta chains was found in a later genetic analysis and replicated in an independent cohort.

The library relied on the immunoSEQ multiplex PCR assay. The multiplex PCR relied on a mix of 60 forward primers for TCR Vbeta segments and 13 reverse primers for TCR Jbeta segments. The CDR3 region of rearranged TCR beta genes was amplified from genomic DNA by a multiplex PCR assay. Amplified TCR beta libraries were sequenced as 87-base-pair reads on the Illumina HiSeq System. The study's processing was this. A later analysis counted approximately 84 million unique TCR beta chains across the 690 or so repertoires, and roughly 11 million of these chains were shared by at least two donors. To remove PCR and sequencing errors, raw reads were error-corrected and collapsed into unique sequences using a nearest-neighbor algorithm that merged closely related sequences. V, D and J gene segments were assigned by aligning CDR3 sequences to IMGT reference sequences. For a sequence to be retained, at least a six-nucleotide match to both a V gene segment and a J gene segment was required. Rearrangements were called productive when the CDR3 lacked stop codons and stayed in frame with V and J; all others were non-productive. Following IMGT convention, CDR3 was defined as the stretch from the second conserved V-encoded cysteine to the conserved J-encoded phenylalanine. The earlier analysis of some 540 of the donors excluded any sequence lacking an unambiguous match to a single V gene segment. In an earlier analysis of more than 500 of the donors, a V segment was called functional when productive rearrangements were above 56.7%, and segregating when the standard deviation between donors exceeded 5%. A statistical classification framework was built to diagnose cytomegalovirus status from the catalog of TCR beta chain sequences. In a later analysis, V and J genes were assigned by comparing TCR nucleotide sequences against IMGT/GENE-DB human TR gene sequences. In a later analysis, CDR3 sequences and most-parsimonious VDJ recombination scenarios were assigned using the TCRdist pipeline. A later analysis defined each TCR beta chain by its CDR3 amino acid sequence plus V-gene family, and excluded reads lacking a unique V-gene family. As a way to deal with suspected cross-contamination and a sequencing artifact, a later analysis dropped nearly 600 nucleotide sequences that were highly shared and had low generation probability. A later analysis calculated a clonal expansion index for each public chain from normalized within-repertoire ranks of inferred template counts. A later analysis computed generation probabilities with a VDJ recombination model fitted to out-of-frame rearrangements, and checked the results against IGoR. Hypergeometric tests were used in a later analysis to score TCR-TCR, TCR-HLA and TCR-CMV co-occurrence, with a repertoire-size bias correction applied to the TCR pairs. In a later analysis, false discovery rates were estimated by permuting HLA or CMV assignments 20 times. A later analysis grouped co-occurring TCRs with DBSCAN, adding TCRdist sequence similarity when clustering within HLA-allele-positive subsets. Repertoires with fewer than 30,000 or more than 120,000 public chains were left out of co-occurrence clustering, as were about 5 repertoires with anomalous nucleotide sharing. What TCRdb holds here is the immuneACCESS table cut down to in-frame rearrangements. Part of the clones is not present; checked against another copy, under half of the missing clones reflect an unresolved V gene, and the others are unexplained. Clonal size and the V and J genes are those of that table, whereas D and trimming came from the DNA. This sample gives 120,000 or so clones in total; about three quarters of them show up just once. Less than 3% of the sample comes from the top ten.

In total, 500 to 700 healthy bone marrow donors made up the cohort. Cohort members were all nominally healthy when sampled, although unrecorded immune exposures were likely present. The donor was CMV seropositive and belonged to the group of 250 to 300 seropositive cohort members. Each donor provided a peripheral blood sample, and peripheral blood mononuclear cells were used for TCR beta sequencing. Genomic DNA was extracted from the blood cell samples with the Qiagen DNeasy Blood Extraction Kit. The clonotype originates from a woman in her sixties or seventies in good health and CMV-seropositive. The source material was PBMCs. The chain uses TRBV30 and TRBJ1-2, with TRBD1 tentatively as D gene (6 bases match). The CDR3 region: CASTAGDSYGYTF. Here is the DNA: TGTGCCTCGACGGCAGGGGATAGCTATGGCTACACCTTC.